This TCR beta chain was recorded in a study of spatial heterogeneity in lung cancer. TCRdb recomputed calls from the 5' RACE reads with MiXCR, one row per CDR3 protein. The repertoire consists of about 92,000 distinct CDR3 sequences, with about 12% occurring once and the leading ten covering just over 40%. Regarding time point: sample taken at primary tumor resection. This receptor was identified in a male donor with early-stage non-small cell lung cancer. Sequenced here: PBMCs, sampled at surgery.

The CDR3 region is CASSLVDSSSYEQYF. In DNA, the CDR3 is TGTGCCAGCAGCTTAGTTGACTCGAGCTCCTACGAGCAGTACTTC. The chain recombines TRBV11-2 with TRBJ2-7, with no clear D. The CDR3 contains 15 residues. Germline-derived CDR1 and CDR2 are SGHAT and FQNNGV. The V end was cut by 1 base, the J end by 0 bases, with 10 bases between.